The 12 T cell receptor beta chains below all came from one sample that was sequenced in a study of blood T cell repertoires in COVID-19. The assay was immunoSEQ multiplex PCR, and TCRdb's table has in-frame clones only and misses some. This table has about 480,000 clones, about 91% appearing once. The material sequenced was peripheral blood. These TCRs come from a woman in her forties or fifties with COVID-19, enrolled during active disease.

This chain links TRBV6-5 with TRBJ2-2; TRBD2 matches at 10 bases. CDR1 and CDR2 from the germline V gene are MNHEY and SVGAGI. J gave up 4 bases and V 4 bases, and 0 bases lay outside the gene matches. The CDR3 is 14 amino acids. CDR3 protein: CASSLAGGTGELFF. The CDR3 nucleotides read TGTGCCAGCAGTTTAGCGGGGGGCACCGGGGAGCTGTTTTTT.

The V call is TRBV11-2, the J call TRBJ2-5; 9 bases fit TRBD2. With 5 bases clipped from V and 7 bases from J, the junction kept 14 bases outside the gene matches. Germline CDR1 SGHAT, CDR2 FQNNGV. This CDR3 is built from 16 residues. CDR3 sequence reads: CASSPYLAGPIGTQYF. The CDR3 bases are TGTGCCAGCAGCCCCTATCTAGCGGGGCCCATCGGGACCCAGTACTTC.

The V call is TRBV6-1, the J call TRBJ1-1; D is unclear. V gave up 2 bases and J gave up 8 bases, with 12 bases separating them. This CDR3 is built from 13 residues. Germline CDR1 and CDR2: MNHNS and SASEGT. Here the CDR3 DNA reads TGTGCCAGCAGTGAAACTCTGCGGGCAGAAGCTTTCTTT. This gives the protein CASSETLRAEAFF.

CDR3 nucleotide sequence: TGTGCCAGCAGGGATACCGGTGGGCCGGGGGGTCAGTACTTC. As protein: CASRDTGGPGGQYF. J is TRBJ2-4 and V is TRBV5-6; 7 bases fit TRBD2. CDR3 size: 14 residues. Per germline, CDR1 SGHDT and CDR2 YYEEEE. J lost 12 bases, V lost 5 bases, and 14 bases had no gene match.

The genes are TRBV20-1 and TRBJ1-1; D not certain. Trimming took 3 bases from V and 2 from J, leaving 4 bases between them. The CDR3 extends over 11 amino acids. Germline V CDR1 and CDR2: DFQATT, SNEGSKA (reference sequence). The CDR3 spells CSASLNTEAFF. The DNA for the CDR3 is TGCAGTGCTAGTCTTAACACTGAAGCTTTCTTT.

This chain uses TRBV5-4 with TRBJ2-7; 9 bases fit TRBD1. Germline V CDR1 and CDR2: SGHNT, YYREEE (reference sequence). V dropped 4 bases and J dropped 6; count of bases not matched to a gene: 14. The CDR3 runs 16 residues. The CDR3, as DNA: TGTGCCAGCAGCGGAGCCGGGACAGGGACCTTGGGCGAGCAGTACTTC. Its protein is CASSGAGTGTLGEQYF.

V is TRBV27 and J is TRBJ1-6; a possible D gene is TRBD1 (5 bases). The CDR3 runs to 14 residues. Germline CDR1 and CDR2: MNHEY and SMNVEV (reference sequence). Trimming stripped 3 bases from V and 5 bases from J, with 8 bases between. CDR3 in amino acids: CASSFATDNSPLHF. DNA of the CDR3: TGTGCCAGCAGTTTTGCGACAGATAATTCACCCCTCCACTTT.

The chain combines TRBV4-2 with TRBJ1-5, with D perhaps matching TRBD1 (6 bases). V lost 4 bases and J lost 2, with 9 bases in between. Germline V lookup: CDR1 LGHNA, CDR2 YNFKEQ. CDR3 length: 14 residues. CDR3 bases: TGTGCCAGCAGCCTCTGGACAGGCAATCAGCCCCAGCATTTT. Protein sequence: CASSLWTGNQPQHF.

This clone was detected a few times. This specimen includes other DNA sequences encoding the same CDR3. V is TRBV7-9 and J is TRBJ2-3; 10 nucleotides match TRBD2. This CDR3 has 16 amino acids. With 0 bases clipped from V and 2 bases from J, the junction kept 2 bases outside the gene matches. Per the germline V gene, CDR1 is SEHNR and CDR2 is FQNEAQ (reference sequence). CDR3 protein: CASSLASGGATDTQYF. CDR3 DNA sequence: TGTGCCAGCAGCTTAGCCAGCGGGGGGGCCACAGATACGCAGTATTTT. The full variable domain, completed using reference TRBV7-9 and TRBJ2-3, is DTGVSQNPRHKITKRGQNVTFRCDPISEHNRLYWYRQTLGQGPEFLTYFQNEAQLEKSRLLSDRFSAERPKGSFSTLEIQRTEQGDSAMYLCASSLASGGATDTQYFGPGTRLTVL.

The chain is built from TRBV11-1 and TRBJ2-6; a possible D gene is TRBD1 (6 bases). The CDR3 loop spans 16 amino acids. The germline V gene encodes CDR1 SGHAT and CDR2 FQDESV (reference sequence). V was clipped by 7 bases and J by 0 bases, with 13 bases between them. The CDR3 reads CASTQGTISGANVLTF. The CDR3 DNA sequence: TGTGCCAGCACGCAGGGGACCATCTCTGGGGCCAACGTCCTGACTTTC.

In DNA, the CDR3 is TGTGCCAGCAGTGAATTCCGAGGCACTGAAGCTTTCTTT. Translation gives CASSEFRGTEAFF. The chain is built from TRBV2 and TRBJ1-1; D remains unclear. V was pared by 2 bases and J by 4 bases, with 8 bases between. Germline CDR1 and CDR2: SNHLY and FYNNEI. CDR3 length: 13 residues.

This rearrangement joins TRBV5-1 to TRBJ2-2; TRBD2 is a possible D gene (6 bases). The germline V gene has CDR1 SGHRS and CDR2 YFSETQ. The ends were cut back, 4 bases at V and 7 bases at J, with 11 bases in the middle. The CDR3 contains 13 residues. CDR3 sequence: CASSPLTSGELFF. For the CDR3, the DNA is TGCGCCAGCAGCCCTTTGACTAGCGGGGAGCTGTTTTTT.